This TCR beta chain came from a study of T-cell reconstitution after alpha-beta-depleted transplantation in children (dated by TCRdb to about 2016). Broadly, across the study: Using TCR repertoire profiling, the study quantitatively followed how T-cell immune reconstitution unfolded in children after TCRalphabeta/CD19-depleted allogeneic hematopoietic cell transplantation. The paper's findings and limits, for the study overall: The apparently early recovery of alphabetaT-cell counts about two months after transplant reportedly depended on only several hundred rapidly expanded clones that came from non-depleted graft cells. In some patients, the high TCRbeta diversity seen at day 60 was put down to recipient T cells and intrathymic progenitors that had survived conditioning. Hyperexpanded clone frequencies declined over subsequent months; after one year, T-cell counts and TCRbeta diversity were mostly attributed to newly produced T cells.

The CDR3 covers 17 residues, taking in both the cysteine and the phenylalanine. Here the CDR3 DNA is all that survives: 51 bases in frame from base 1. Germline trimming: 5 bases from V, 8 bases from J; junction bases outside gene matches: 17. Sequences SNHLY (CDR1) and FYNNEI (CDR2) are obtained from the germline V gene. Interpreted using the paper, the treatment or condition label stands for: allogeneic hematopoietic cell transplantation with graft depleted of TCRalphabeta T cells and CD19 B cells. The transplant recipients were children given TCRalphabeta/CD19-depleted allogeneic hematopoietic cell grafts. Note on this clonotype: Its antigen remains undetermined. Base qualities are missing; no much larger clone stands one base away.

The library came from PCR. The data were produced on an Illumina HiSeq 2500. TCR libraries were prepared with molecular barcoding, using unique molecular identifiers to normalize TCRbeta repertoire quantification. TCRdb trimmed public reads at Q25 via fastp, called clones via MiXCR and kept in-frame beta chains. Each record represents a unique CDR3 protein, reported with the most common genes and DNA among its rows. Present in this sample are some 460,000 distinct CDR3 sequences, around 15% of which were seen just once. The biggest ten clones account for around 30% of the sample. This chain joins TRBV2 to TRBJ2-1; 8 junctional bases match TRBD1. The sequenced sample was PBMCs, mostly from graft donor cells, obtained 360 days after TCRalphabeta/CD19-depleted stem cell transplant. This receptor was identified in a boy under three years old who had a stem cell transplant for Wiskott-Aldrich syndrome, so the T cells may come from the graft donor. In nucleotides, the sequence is TGTGCCAGCAGTCCGGGACAGGCCTCATTCGGGGGTGATGAGCAGTTCTTC. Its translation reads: CASSPGQASFGGDEQFF. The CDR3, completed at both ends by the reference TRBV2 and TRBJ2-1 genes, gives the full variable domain EPEVTQTPSHQVTQMGQEVILRCVPISNHLYFYWYRQILGQKVEFLVSFYNNEISEKSEIFDDQFSVERPDGSNFTLKIRSTKLEDSAMYFCASSPGQASFGGDEQFFGPGTRLTVL.